What follows are 19 T cell receptor beta chains derived from one specimen sequenced in a study of control samples from healthy donors and cancer patients. Profiling relied on immunoSEQ multiplex PCR, and the TCRdb table lists in-frame clones only, not all of them. The sample records about 160,000 clones, approximately 94% being singletons. The specimen was PBMCs. The source is a man between 60 and 75 years old with colorectal cancer.

V usage is TRBV11-2 and J usage is TRBJ2-2; D ambiguous. Germline V gene sequence: CDR1 SGHAT, CDR2 FQNNGV. The CDR3 covers 15 residues. V was pared by 4 bases and J by 2 bases, with 11 bases between. The CDR3 region is CASSSHSVNTGELFF. The DNA for the CDR3 is TGTGCCAGCAGCTCCCACAGCGTAAACACCGGGGAGCTGTTTTTT.

The gene calls are TRBV4-1 and TRBJ1-1; D ambiguous. Trimming removed 7 bases at V and 1 base at J, with 10 bases between. The CDR3 runs 13 residues. Germline-derived CDR1 and CDR2 are MGHRA and YSYEKL. CDR3 sequence (DNA): TGCGCCAGCACATGGAGGCAGAACACTGAAGCTTTCTTT. Residues: CASTWRQNTEAFF.

V is TRBV10-2 and J is TRBJ1-5, with 7 bases lining up with TRBD1. The CDR3 runs to 14 residues. Germline CDR1 WSHSY, CDR2 SAAADI. Unmatched junction bases numbered 3, after V lost 4 bases and J lost 3 bases. The CDR3 DNA sequence: TGCGCCAGCAGTGCGGACAGGCCCAATCAGCCCCAGCATTTT. The encoded protein is CASSADRPNQPQHF.

In DNA form, the CDR3 reads TGTGCCAGCTACCGAGACAGAATGAACACTGAAGCTTTCTTT. Its translation is CASYRDRMNTEAFF. V usage is TRBV6-6 and J usage is TRBJ1-1; D may be TRBD1 (5 bases). The CDR3 contains 14 residues. Germline V gives CDR1 MNHNY, CDR2 SVGAGI (reference sequence). V was clipped by 8 bases and J by 0 bases, with 13 bases between them.

The chain carries TRBV19 and TRBJ1-6; D ambiguous. Trimming removed 3 bases from V and 8 bases from J, with 14 bases in between. The CDR3 has 15 residues. Germline values: CDR1 LNHDA, CDR2 SQIVND (reference sequence). This CDR3 is CASSMETFRDSPLHF. The CDR3 bases are TGTGCCAGTAGTATGGAAACATTTAGGGATTCACCCCTCCACTTT.

This rearrangement joins TRBV5-1 to TRBJ2-3; D is undetermined. Germline CDR1 reads SGHRS; CDR2 reads YFSETQ. The CDR3 totals 11 residues. V lost 5 bases to trimming and J lost 5 bases, with 6 bases between them. The CDR3: CASSRQDTQYF. CDR3 DNA sequence: TGCGCCAGCAGTCGCCAAGATACGCAGTATTTT.

V gene TRBV2 combines with J gene TRBJ1-1, with D unresolved. CDR1 and CDR2 from the germline V gene are SNHLY and FYNNEI. Deletions cut 3 bases from V and 10 bases from J, with 15 bases between. The CDR3 consists of 13 residues. Written as DNA, the CDR3 is TGTGCCAGCAGTGATCAGACCCTACGCCCAGCTTTCTTT. Its translation is CASSDQTLRPAFF. Full variable domain (missing parts from reference TRBV2 and TRBJ1-1): EPEVTQTPSHQVTQMGQEVILRCVPISNHLYFYWYRQILGQKVEFLVSFYNNEISEKSEIFDDQFSVERPDGSNFTLKIRSTKLEDSAMYFCASSDQTLRPAFFGQGTRLTVV.

V and J are TRBV5-8 and TRBJ2-3; a possible D gene is TRBD2 (7 bases). Germline values: CDR1 SGHTS, CDR2 YDEGEE. The length of the CDR3 is 16 residues. Trimming took off 0 bases at V and 2 bases at J, with 13 bases between the two ends. CDR3: CASSLGRGGYTDTQYF. Written as DNA, the CDR3 is TGTGCCAGCAGCTTGGGACGCGGGGGCTACACAGATACGCAGTATTTT.

This chain joins TRBV29-1 and TRBJ1-1; TRBD1 matches at 9 bases. The CDR3 extends over 13 amino acids. With 6 bases clipped from V and 5 bases from J, the junction kept 7 bases outside the gene matches. CDR1 and CDR2 from the germline V gene are SQVTM and ANQGSEA. The DNA for the CDR3 is TGCAGCGTCGTACAGGGGGCGAAGACTGAAGCTTTCTTT. Its protein product is CSVVQGAKTEAFF.

This clone has a single count. This chain's CDR3 is CAISESTGRWENTEAFF. The CDR3 bases are TGTGCCATCAGTGAGTCGACAGGGAGGTGGGAGAACACTGAAGCTTTCTTT. The gene calls are TRBV10-3 and TRBJ1-1; 7 nucleotides align to TRBD1. The V and J ends lost 0 bases and 1 base, in that order; junction bases with no gene match: 8. The germline CDR1 and CDR2 sequences are ENHRY and SYGVKD. This CDR3 has 17 amino acids.

This CDR3 is CASSSSGAALYEQYF. Here the CDR3 DNA reads TGTGCCAGCAGTTCCTCGGGGGCAGCCCTCTACGAGCAGTACTTC. The rearrangement links TRBV28 to TRBJ2-7; D tentatively reads TRBD1 or TRBD2 (6 bases each). Germline V gives CDR1 MDHEN, CDR2 SYDVKM. V was cut by 4 bases and J by 3 bases, with 16 bases left in between. CDR3 length: 15 residues. Looking up the rest from reference TRBV28 and TRBJ2-7 gives the full variable domain: DVKVTQSSRYLVKRTGEKVFLECVQDMDHENMFWYRQDPGLGLRLIYFSYDVKMKEKGDIPEGYSVSREKKERFSLILESASTNQTSMYLCASSSSGAALYEQYFGPGTRLTVT.

The chain carries TRBV7-9 and TRBJ1-6, with a possible D match to TRBD1 (5 bases). The CDR3 consists of 14 residues. The germline gives CDR1 SEHNR, CDR2 FQNEAQ (reference sequence). Between the trimmed V and J ends, which lost 3 bases and 10 bases, there was a span of 13 bases. In nucleotides, the CDR3 is TGTGCCAGCAGCTTCGGCCAGGGCGGCTCACCCCTCCACTTT. It is translated as CASSFGQGGSPLHF.

CDR3 nucleotides: TGTGCCACCAGTGATCAGGGAGACGCTAACTATGGCTACACCTTC. Encoded protein: CATSDQGDANYGYTF. The chain combines TRBV24-1 with TRBJ1-2, with D tentatively TRBD1 (5 bases). Germline loops: CDR1 KGHDR, CDR2 SFDVKD. The CDR3 contains 15 residues. Deletions cut 3 bases from V and 0 bases from J, with 10 bases between.

This chain connects TRBV6-2 or TRBV6-3 to TRBJ2-5, with D maybe TRBD2 (6 bases). The CDR3 is made up of 13 amino acids. V was trimmed by 5 bases and J by 7 bases, leaving 14 bases between them. Germline V gene lookup returns CDR1 MNHEY and CDR2 SVGEGT. DNA of the CDR3: TGTGCCAGCAGTCAAGGAGGGTCGGGGACCCAGTACTTC. Translating gives CASSQGGSGTQYF.

The chain uses TRBV6-6 and TRBJ2-3; D gene unclear. With 2 bases removed from V and 0 bases from J, the gap between germline ends came to 6 bases. This CDR3 comprises 14 residues. Per the germline V gene, CDR1 is MNHNY and CDR2 is SVGAGI (reference sequence). The CDR3 is CASSYRQSTDTQYF. DNA of the CDR3: TGTGCCAGCAGTTACCGGCAGAGCACAGATACGCAGTATTTT.

This clone showed up just a few times. The chain is built from TRBV7-2 and TRBJ1-6, with D maybe TRBD1 (5 bases). Trimming cost V 5 bases and J 8 bases, with 7 bases left between them. CDR1 is SGHTA, CDR2 FQGNSA, per germline. This CDR3 comprises 12 residues. Written as DNA, the CDR3 is TGTGCCAGCAGCGACAGTTATTCACCCCTCCACTTT. Its translation is CASSDSYSPLHF.

This clone was seen a single time. The rearrangement joins TRBV11-2 to TRBJ2-1; weak D call: TRBD2 (6 bases). Trimming removed 4 bases at V and 3 bases at J, with 13 bases between. CDR1 is SGHAT and CDR2 is FQNNGV in the germline V gene. There are 15 residues in the CDR3. The CDR3 sequence is CASSSRDFIYNEQFF. In nucleotides, the CDR3 is TGTGCCAGCAGCTCCCGGGACTTCATCTACAATGAGCAGTTCTTC.

The rearrangement joins TRBV6-1 to TRBJ1-5; D is unclear. V gave up 3 bases and J gave up 2 bases, with 8 bases separating them. This CDR3 region has 14 residues. CDR1 and CDR2 (germline): MNHNS, SASEGT. The CDR3 bases are TGTGCCAGCAGTGAGGGTAGGGGCAATCAGCCCCAGCATTTT. Translation: CASSEGRGNQPQHF.

The V gene is TRBV5-1, the J gene TRBJ1-2; perhaps TRBD1 as D (5 bases). This CDR3 has 16 amino acids. The germline gives CDR1 SGHRS, CDR2 YFSETQ. Trimming pared 4 bases from V and 0 bases from J, leaving 16 bases between. CDR3: CASSPQGRGANYGYTF. CDR3 bases: TGCGCCAGCAGCCCGCAGGGTCGGGGGGCTAACTATGGCTACACCTTC.